The 4 T cell receptor beta chains presented below share a single source sample, sequenced in a study of cytomegalovirus exposure and HLA in healthy donors. The assay was immunoSEQ multiplex PCR, and TCRdb's table has in-frame clones only and misses some. The data hold about 150,000 clones, with 88% observed a single time. Sequenced sample: PBMCs. These TCRs come from a young man in good health and CMV-seronegative.

As DNA, the CDR3 is TGTGCCTGGAGTGGAGGCGGAGAAGATACGCAGTATTTT. It codes for CAWSGGGEDTQYF. The V call is TRBV30, the J call TRBJ2-3; D not certain. Germline CDR1 and CDR2: GTSNPN and SVGIG (reference sequence). The CDR3 has 13 amino acids. Trimming took 1 base from V and 5 from J, leaving 10 bases between them. The full variable domain, with the rest looked up from reference TRBV30 and TRBJ2-3, is SQTIHQWPATLVQPVGSPLSLECTVEGTSNPNLYWYRQAAGRGLQLLFYSVGIGQISSEVPQNLSASRPQDRQFILSSKKLLLSDSGFYLCAWSGGGEDTQYFGPGTRLTVL.

This clone appeared once. One end of the junction varies from germline; a read error may be responsible. The chain links TRBV6-5 to TRBJ2-3, with 9 positions matching TRBD2. This CDR3 has 15 residues. Germline V CDR1 and CDR2: MNHEY, SVGAGI. The CDR3 sequence: CASRFGTSPTNTQYF. The CDR3 coding sequence is TGTGCCAGCAGGTTTGGGACTAGCCCCACAAATACGCAGTATTTT.

The chain links TRBV7-2 to TRBJ2-5; 9 bases align to TRBD2. The CDR3 is 15 amino acids. Germline V CDR1 and CDR2: SGHTA, FQGNSA. V dropped 1 base and J dropped 5; count of bases not matched to a gene: 5. The CDR3 loop reads CASSLGAGGGETQYF. For the CDR3, the DNA is TGTGCCAGCAGCTTAGGGGCGGGAGGGGGTGAGACCCAGTACTTC.

V gene TRBV28 combines with J gene TRBJ2-7, with TRBD2 matching 12 bases. The CDR3 has 16 residues. Germline CDR1 reads MDHEN; CDR2 reads SYDVKM. V shed 5 bases and J 3 bases; nucleotides not matched to a gene: 8. The CDR3: CASSALTSGGNYEQYV. The CDR3 coding sequence is TGTGCCAGCAGTGCCCTGACTAGCGGGGGAAACTACGAGCAGTACGTC.